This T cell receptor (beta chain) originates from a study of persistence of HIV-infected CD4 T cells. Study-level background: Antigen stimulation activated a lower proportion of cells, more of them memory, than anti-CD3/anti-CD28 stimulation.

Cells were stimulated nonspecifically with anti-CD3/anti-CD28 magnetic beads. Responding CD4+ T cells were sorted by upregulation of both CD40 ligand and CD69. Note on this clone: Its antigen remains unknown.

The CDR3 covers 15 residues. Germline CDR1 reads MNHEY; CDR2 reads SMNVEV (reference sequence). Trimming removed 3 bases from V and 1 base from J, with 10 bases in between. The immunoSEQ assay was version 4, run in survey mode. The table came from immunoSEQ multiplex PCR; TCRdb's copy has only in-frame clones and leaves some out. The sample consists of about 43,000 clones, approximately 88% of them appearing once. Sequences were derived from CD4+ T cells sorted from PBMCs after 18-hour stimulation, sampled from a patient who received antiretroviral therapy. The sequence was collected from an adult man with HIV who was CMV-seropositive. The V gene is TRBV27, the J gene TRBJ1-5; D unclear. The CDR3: CASSLDRRSNQPQHF. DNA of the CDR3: TGTGCCAGCAGTTTGGACCGAAGGAGCAATCAGCCCCAGCATTTT.